What follows are 19 T cell receptor beta chains derived from one specimen sequenced in a study of T-cell reconstitution after alpha-beta-depleted transplantation in children. Preparation of the TCRbeta library involved a method that used unique molecular identifiers. TCRdb processed the PCR reads anew with MiXCR; each CDR3 protein has one entry. The data show about 980,000 distinct CDR3 sequences, about 26% seen once. This sample comprised PBMCs, mostly from graft donor cells, obtained 360 days after TCRalphabeta/CD19-depleted stem cell transplant. The receptor set was obtained from a boy younger than two who had a stem cell transplant for SCID, so the T cells may come from the graft donor.

This clonotype has just a few counts. This chain joins TRBV6-8 and TRBJ1-3; D remains ambiguous. Trimming stripped 0 bases from V and 7 bases from J, with 7 bases between. The CDR3 length is 13 residues. Germline-derived CDR1 and CDR2 are MNHGY and SAAAGT. Written as DNA, the CDR3 is TGTGCCAGCAGTTACTCGATGGACAACACCATATATTTT. It translates to CASSYSMDNTIYF.

The chain links TRBV10-3 to TRBJ2-3; D remains ambiguous. The CDR3 totals 12 residues. Trimming cost V 11 bases and J 5 bases, with 14 bases left between them. Germline CDR1 ENHRY, CDR2 SYGVKD. CDR3 region: CASSGVKDTQYF. The CDR3 nucleotides read TGTGCCTCCTCAGGCGTCAAAGATACGCAGTATTTT.

This clonotype has more than one count but fewer than ten. The gene calls are TRBV29-1 and TRBJ1-1; D is unclear. This CDR3 is built from 10 residues. Trimming left V 7 bases short and J 0 bases short, with 3 bases between. CDR1 SQVTM and CDR2 ANQGSEA come from the germline V gene. The CDR3: CSAMNTEAFF. CDR3 sequence (DNA): TGCAGCGCCATGAACACTGAAGCTTTCTTT.

The sample holds a few counts of this clonotype. The rearrangement joins TRBV6-1 to TRBJ2-3; D gene uncertain. Germline-derived CDR1 and CDR2 are MNHNS and SASEGT. The CDR3 has 17 amino acids. The V and J ends lost 6 bases and 4 bases respectively, with 23 bases between them. The CDR3 region has the DNA TGTGCCAGCAGCCCCCCCAGGACGGAGCTAGGCGCAGATACGCAGTATTTT. It codes for CASSPPRTELGADTQYF.

This chain joins TRBV28 and TRBJ2-7, with 8 bases that match TRBD1. CDR1 and CDR2 from the germline V gene are MDHEN and SYDVKM. Trimming at V came to 7 bases and at J to 4 bases, leaving 9 bases not matched to a gene. This CDR3 has 14 amino acids. CDR3 sequence: CASTKGTGGYEQYF. CDR3 DNA sequence: TGTGCCAGCACCAAAGGCACAGGGGGATACGAGCAGTACTTC.

The chain carries TRBV20-1 and TRBJ2-7; no definite D call. V gave up 1 base and J gave up 6 bases, with 7 bases separating them. Germline V CDR1 and CDR2: DFQATT, SNEGSKA (reference sequence). The CDR3 sequence is 11 residues long. CDR3 DNA: TGCAGTGCTAGAGGCTCGGCCGAGCAGTACTTC. This translates into CSARGSAEQYF.

The V gene is TRBV29-1, the J gene TRBJ2-4; TRBD1 aligns across 7 bases. Germline V CDR1 and CDR2: SQVTM, ANQGSEA. The J segment lost 4 bases and the V segment lost 6 bases, leaving 15 bases of the junction unmatched. The CDR3 is 16 residues long. CDR3 bases: TGCAGCGTCCTCGGCCCCAGACAGGGCAAAAAAAACATTCAGTACTTC. Amino acids: CSVLGPRQGKKNIQYF.

The chain combines TRBV4-2 with TRBJ2-1, with 7 bases identical to TRBD1. Germline lookup yields CDR1 LGHNA and CDR2 YNFKEQ. The V gene end was trimmed by 3 bases and the J gene end by 0 bases; junction bases not matched to a gene: 5. The CDR3 runs 16 residues. CDR3 bases: TGTGCCAGCAGCCAGAAACGGGACAGCTCCTACAATGAGCAGTTCTTC. Protein: CASSQKRDSSYNEQFF.

The gene calls are TRBV25-1 and TRBJ2-5, with D tentatively TRBD1 or TRBD2 (6 bases each). V was pared by 1 base and J by 5 bases, with 14 bases between. This CDR3 has 15 residues. In germline, CDR1 is MGHDK, CDR2 SYGVNS. The CDR3 nucleotides are TGTGCCAGCAGTGAATGGGGGGCAGCGCGGGAGACCCAGTACTTC. Residues: CASSEWGAARETQYF.

Here the CDR3 DNA reads TGCGCCAGCAGAACAGGACAGGGTCCCTGGTTCTACGAGCAGTACTTC. Amino acids: CASRTGQGPWFYEQYF. V is TRBV5-1 and J is TRBJ2-7; 8 positions match TRBD1. Unmatched junction bases numbered 13, after V lost 5 bases and J lost 3 bases. This CDR3 region has 16 residues. Germline CDR1 reads SGHRS; CDR2 reads YFSETQ.

This clonotype was detected only a few times. The chain combines TRBV7-3 with TRBJ1-3; 10 bases line up with TRBD1. This CDR3 is 16 amino acids long. V lost 2 bases and J lost 2; bases outside the gene matches: 3. Germline V lookup: CDR1 SGHTA, CDR2 FQGTGA. The CDR3 loop is CASSLSGQGAGNTIYF. DNA for the CDR3: TGTGCCAGCAGCTTATCCGGACAGGGGGCTGGAAACACCATATATTTT.

The chain combines TRBV9 with TRBJ2-1; 10 bases are a match to TRBD2. Germline V gives CDR1 SGDLS, CDR2 YYNGEE. With V trimmed by 2 bases and J by 10 bases, 3 bases remained unmatched. The CDR3 runs 13 residues. CDR3 residues: CASSVATSGEQFF. CDR3 bases: TGTGCCAGCAGCGTCGCGACTAGCGGGGAGCAGTTCTTC.

V and J are TRBV6-2 or TRBV6-3 and TRBJ2-2; D unresolved. Trimming removed 8 bases from V and 3 bases from J, with 22 bases in between. This CDR3 region has 17 residues. CDR1 and CDR2 (germline): MNHEY, SVGEGT. CDR3 amino acids: CASQAFRSTSDTGELFF. As DNA, the CDR3 is TGTGCCAGCCAGGCCTTCCGTAGCACGTCGGACACCGGGGAGCTGTTTTTT.

The rearrangement joins TRBV5-1 to TRBJ1-5, with D possibly TRBD1 on 6 matching bases. V lost 0 bases and J 0 bases, leaving 10 bases between the germline ends. CDR3 length: 16 amino acids. Germline lookup yields CDR1 SGHRS and CDR2 YFSETQ. CDR3 protein: CASSLAGGDSNQPQHF. In DNA, the CDR3 is TGCGCCAGCAGCTTGGCGGGGGGCGATAGCAATCAGCCCCAGCATTTT.

This clonotype has more than one count but fewer than ten. This chain uses TRBV7-7 with TRBJ2-5; 7 nucleotides line up with TRBD1. CDR3 length: 14 amino acids. Germline V gene sequence: CDR1 SSHAT, CDR2 FNYEAQ (reference sequence). V gave up 5 bases and J gave up 2 bases; unmatched junction bases: 5. DNA for the CDR3: TGTGCCAGCAGCGGCTGGGACAGTCAAGAGACCCAGTACTTC. It encodes CASSGWDSQETQYF.

This clonotype was detected a few times. The chain carries TRBV4-1 and TRBJ2-5; D perhaps matches TRBD2 (6 bases). Germline assignment: CDR1 MGHRA and CDR2 YSYEKL. Trimming left V 0 bases short and J 1 base short, with 9 bases between. The CDR3 totals 15 residues. CDR3 DNA sequence: TGCGCCAGCAGCCAAGAGGTGGGGGGCCAAGAGACCCAGTACTTC. Protein: CASSQEVGGQETQYF.

V and J are TRBV27 and TRBJ2-7; 10 nucleotides agree with TRBD1. Trimming removed 3 bases from V and 7 bases from J; junction bases left unmatched: 9. The germline gives CDR1 MNHEY, CDR2 SMNVEV (reference sequence). The CDR3 extends over 15 amino acids. CDR3 DNA: TGTGCCAGCAGTTTCGGTGGGGACAGGGGCGGTGAGCAGTACTTC. Translated: CASSFGGDRGGEQYF.

This chain joins TRBV5-4 and TRBJ2-3; TRBD1 matches at 8 bases. Trimming at V came to 4 bases and at J to 2 bases, leaving 9 bases not matched to a gene. The CDR3 has 16 residues. Germline V lookup: CDR1 SGHNT, CDR2 YYREEE (reference sequence). The CDR3 DNA reads TGTGCCAGCAGCGGGTTTACAGGGGGTTTCACAGATACGCAGTATTTT. Amino acids: CASSGFTGGFTDTQYF.

The chain links TRBV13 to TRBJ2-1; D gene uncertain. Trimming shortened V by 3 bases and J by 8 bases, and 8 bases separated the two germline ends. The CDR3 loop spans 12 amino acids. Per the germline V gene, CDR1 is PRHDT and CDR2 is FYEKMQ (reference sequence). The CDR3 bases are TGTGCCAGCAGCTTGGAGCTCCATGAGCAGTTCTTC. It encodes CASSLELHEQFF.